This TCR beta chain was sequenced in a study of CD8+ T cells in alopecia areata. Study-wide results and caveats: Sharing of TCRs across patients appeared less clear than in mice, possibly for HLA-related reasons.

Treatment meaning: oral pan-JAK inhibitor, 5-10 mg twice daily. The V gene end was trimmed by 6 bases and the J gene end by 11 bases; junction bases not matched to a gene: 7. This CDR3 has 12 amino acids. Germline V lookup: CDR1 MNHEY, CDR2 SVGAGI. In this sample, this clone turned up once. Its cognate antigen is unknown. Extracted from the samples, RNA was reverse transcribed into cDNA to serve as the sequencing template. Generated by immunoSEQ multiplex PCR, the TCRdb table keeps only in-frame clones and is missing some. The table records about 200,000 clones, around three fifths of them present only once.

The material sequenced was CD4+ T cells sorted from blood, taken at week 4, from a patient treated with tofacitinib. The clonotype comes from a human donor with alopecia areata. The chain combines TRBV6-5 with TRBJ1-1; 9 bases align to TRBD1. CDR3 bases: TGTGCCAGCAGCCCGACAGGGGGAACGGCTTTCTTT. It codes for CASSPTGGTAFF.